Below are 17 T cell receptor beta chains sequenced from a single sample in a study of PD-1 and CTLA-4 blockade in melanoma. Clones were sequenced by immunoSEQ multiplex PCR, and TCRdb holds only the in-frame ones, with some missing. The sample includes tens of thousands of clones, about 87% of them seen just once. The sequenced sample was CD8+ T cells from peripheral blood, obtained from a patient given anti-PD-1 treatment. These TCRs come from a human donor with melanoma.

The chain has TRBV4-1 and TRBJ1-1; D might be TRBD1 (5 bases). Germline values: CDR1 MGHRA, CDR2 YSYEKL. Trimming removed 0 bases at V and 4 bases at J, with 12 bases between. The CDR3 contains 15 residues. In DNA form, the CDR3 reads TGCGCCAGCAGCCAAGAGCGTCGGGGGAGCACTGAAGCTTTCTTT. Protein: CASSQERRGSTEAFF.

Only one count was recorded for this clone. The V and J genes are TRBV18 and TRBJ2-5, with unresolved D. Germline lookup yields CDR1 KGHSH and CDR2 LQKENI. This CDR3 is 15 amino acids long. V was clipped by 2 bases and J by 1 base, with 11 bases between them. This CDR3 reads CASSPAPRTQETQYF. The CDR3 coding sequence is TGTGCCAGCTCACCAGCCCCTAGGACCCAAGAGACCCAGTACTTC. Looking up the rest from reference TRBV18 and TRBJ2-5 gives the full variable domain: NAGVMQNPRHLVRRRGQEARLRCSPMKGHSHVYWYRQLPEEGLKFMVYLQKENIIDESGMPKERFSAEFPKEGPSILRIQQVVRGDSAAYFCASSPAPRTQETQYFGPGTRLLVL.

This clone occurred once. The J gene is TRBJ1-1, the V gene TRBV19; 8 bases are a match to TRBD1. Germline lookup yields CDR1 LNHDA and CDR2 SQIVND (reference sequence). J gave up 8 bases and V 6 bases, and 5 bases lay outside the gene matches. The CDR3 spans 12 residues. CDR3 region: CASSQRDREAFF. The CDR3 nucleotides read TGTGCCAGTAGCCAAAGGGACAGGGAAGCTTTCTTT.

The chain employs TRBV7-9 and TRBJ1-6, with a possible D match to TRBD1 (6 bases). The CDR3 has 17 amino acids. Trimming took off 4 bases at V and 7 bases at J, with 20 bases between the two ends. The germline V gene has CDR1 SEHNR and CDR2 FQNEAQ (reference sequence). The CDR3 DNA is TGTGCCAGCAGCTCCCAAGGCGGCGGGGGGGCCAATTCACCCCTCCACTTT. This sequence encodes CASSSQGGGGANSPLHF.

J is TRBJ2-7 and V is TRBV29-1; TRBD1 matches at 9 bases. Per germline, CDR1 SQVTM and CDR2 ANQGSEA. The CDR3 is 13 amino acids. The trim removed 2 bases at V and 4 bases at J, leaving 3 bases unmatched. CDR3 sequence: CSVETGGLYEQYF. The CDR3 DNA reads as TGCAGCGTTGAAACAGGGGGCTTATACGAGCAGTACTTC.

The chain couples TRBV19 to TRBJ2-2; TRBD1 is a possible D gene (7 bases). This CDR3 contains 17 residues. Germline V gene data show CDR1 as LNHDA and CDR2 as SQIVND (reference sequence). Trimming cost V 7 bases and J 2 bases, with 20 bases left between them. This CDR3 reads CASTLLRQGGNTGELFF. CDR3 sequence (DNA): TGTGCCAGTACTTTATTACGACAGGGAGGCAACACCGGGGAGCTGTTTTTT. The complete variable domain, with remaining parts taken from reference TRBV19 and TRBJ2-2, reads DGGITQSPKYLFRKEGQNVTLSCEQNLNHDAMYWYRQDPGQGLRLIYYSQIVNDFQKGDIAEGYSVSREKKESFPLTVTSAQKNPTAFYLCASTLLRQGGNTGELFFGEGSRLTVL.

The rearrangement links TRBV29-1 to TRBJ1-2, with a tentative D call TRBD1 (5 bases). This CDR3 is built from 13 residues. V was pared by 6 bases and J by 4 bases, with 15 bases between. Germline CDR1 and CDR2: SQVTM and ANQGSEA. The CDR3 DNA reads as TGCAGCGTAGAACATAGGGGAACCTATGGCTACACCTTC. Protein: CSVEHRGTYGYTF.

V is TRBV3-1 (or the pseudogene TRBV3-2) and J is TRBJ1-2, with D possibly being TRBD1 (5 bases). Germline V gene data show CDR1 as LGHDT and CDR2 as YNNKEL (reference sequence). V was shortened by 0 bases and J by 4 bases, with 15 bases between the two germline ends. There are 16 residues in the CDR3. The CDR3 bases are TGTGCCAGCAGCCAAGATCGAGGGGATTCGGCCTATGGCTACACCTTC. It encodes CASSQDRGDSAYGYTF.

This clone appeared a single time. This chain links TRBV4-2 with TRBJ1-5, with 10 positions matching TRBD1. This CDR3 contains 18 residues. With V trimmed by 5 bases and J by 3 bases, 13 bases remained unmatched. Germline loops: CDR1 LGHNA, CDR2 YNFKEQ. In DNA, the CDR3 is TGTGCCAGCAGCGTCGGGACAGGGGTCCCGTCGGACAATCAGCCCCAGCATTTT. Its protein is CASSVGTGVPSDNQPQHF.

This chain joins TRBV28 and TRBJ1-1, with D possibly being TRBD1 (6 bases). Per germline, CDR1 MDHEN and CDR2 SYDVKM. The V end was cut by 6 bases, the J end by 2 bases, with 28 bases between. This CDR3 is built from 19 residues. Written as DNA, the CDR3 is TGTGCCAGCAGCCGAAATCCATTGACAGGAGGGTTTTTAAACACTGAAGCTTTCTTT. Translated, it gives CASSRNPLTGGFLNTEAFF.

This sequence joins TRBV6-5 and TRBJ2-3; D assignment may be TRBD1 or TRBD2 (6 bases each). The V and J ends lost 0 bases and 3 bases respectively, with 10 bases between them. CDR1 and CDR2 from the germline V gene are MNHEY and SVGAGI. The CDR3 extends over 15 amino acids. The CDR3 sequence is CASSYSKGGTDTQYF. For the CDR3, the DNA is TGTGCCAGCAGTTACTCGAAAGGGGGGACAGATACGCAGTATTTT.

V usage is TRBV5-4 and J usage is TRBJ2-7, with a weak D call TRBD1 (5 bases). Germline assignment: CDR1 SGHNT and CDR2 YYREEE (reference sequence). The CDR3 has 14 residues. The V gene lost 4 bases and the J gene lost 7 bases, with 18 bases spanning the gap. CDR3 DNA sequence: TGTGCCAGCAGCCCGCCGGACACTCGTTTGGAGCAGTACTTC. It translates to CASSPPDTRLEQYF.

V and J are TRBV4-2 and TRBJ2-2; D is unclear. Looked up from germline, CDR1 is LGHNA and CDR2 is YNFKEQ. Between the trimmed V and J ends, which lost 7 bases and 0 bases, there was a span of 6 bases. There are 13 residues in the CDR3. The CDR3 coding sequence is TGTGCCAGCAACGGGCCGAACACCGGGGAGCTGTTTTTT. Protein product: CASNGPNTGELFF.

This clone was seen a few times. The chain employs TRBV6-2 or TRBV6-3 and TRBJ2-7; D is possibly TRBD1 (6 bases). Between the trimmed V and J ends, which lost 2 bases and 2 bases, there was a span of 7 bases. The CDR3 covers 13 residues. The germline V gene has CDR1 MNHEY and CDR2 SVGEGT. The CDR3 loop reads CASSYRDTYEQYF. The CDR3 region has the DNA TGTGCCAGCAGTTACCGGGACACCTACGAGCAGTACTTC.

This chain joins TRBV19 and TRBJ2-3; possibly TRBD1 for D (6 bases). V dropped 7 bases and J dropped 6 bases, with 23 bases sitting between them. Germline CDR1 reads LNHDA; CDR2 reads SQIVND (reference sequence). The CDR3 length is 16 residues. The CDR3 here is CASTQGTHRVLDTQYF. The CDR3 DNA reads TGTGCCAGTACCCAAGGGACACATCGAGTATTGGATACGCAGTATTTT.

The gene calls are TRBV5-1 and TRBJ2-7; TRBD1 matches 9 bases. V shed 4 bases and J 0 bases; nucleotides not matched to a gene: 8. This CDR3 contains 16 residues. Germline CDR1 and CDR2: SGHRS and YFSETQ. This CDR3 reads CASSPADRGPSYEQYF. The CDR3 DNA is TGCGCCAGCAGCCCCGCGGACAGGGGCCCCTCCTACGAGCAGTACTTC.

The rearrangement links TRBV30 to TRBJ1-2; D perhaps matches TRBD1 (5 bases). Germline lookup yields CDR1 GTSNPN and CDR2 SVGIG (reference sequence). Trimming removed 2 bases from V and 3 bases from J, with 10 bases in between. This CDR3 has 13 residues. CDR3 residues: CAWSIREYYGYTF. The CDR3 DNA sequence: TGTGCCTGGAGTATCAGGGAGTACTATGGCTACACCTTC. The full variable domain, its missing parts supplied by reference TRBV30 and TRBJ1-2, is SQTIHQWPATLVQPVGSPLSLECTVEGTSNPNLYWYRQAAGRGLQLLFYSVGIGQISSEVPQNLSASRPQDRQFILSSKKLLLSDSGFYLCAWSIREYYGYTFGSGTRLTVV.